The 10 T cell receptor beta chains below come from one sample, sequenced in a study of blood T cell repertoires in COVID-19. Measured with immunoSEQ multiplex PCR; TCRdb has only the in-frame clones, and not every one. The sample has 390,000 or so clones; over 75% are singletons. The sample comprised PBMCs or T cells enriched from blood (not recorded which). Receptors originate from a man in his late teens or twenties who had recovered from COVID-19.

A single count supports this clone. The J gene is TRBJ1-1, the V gene TRBV4-3; D gene unclear. V was cut by 0 bases and J by 0 bases, with 14 bases left in between. In germline, CDR1 is LGHNA, CDR2 YSLEER. The CDR3 totals 17 residues. In DNA, the CDR3 is TGCGCCAGCAGCCAAGATCGATATGGAGCTCTGAACACTGAAGCTTTCTTT. It codes for CASSQDRYGALNTEAFF.

The gene calls are TRBV6-5 and TRBJ1-1; a possible D gene is TRBD1 (6 bases). Germline V gene data show CDR1 as MNHEY and CDR2 as SVGAGI. The CDR3 totals 16 residues. Trimming shortened V by 0 bases and J by 1 base, and 12 bases separated the two germline ends. CDR3 sequence reads: CASSYSSTGWNTEAFF. The CDR3 DNA sequence: TGTGCCAGCAGTTACTCGTCGACAGGCTGGAACACTGAAGCTTTCTTT.

The chain employs TRBV4-2 and TRBJ2-3; 12 bases are a match to TRBD2. V dropped 4 bases and J dropped 4; count of bases not matched to a gene: 6. The CDR3 covers 16 residues. Germline V gene sequence: CDR1 LGHNA, CDR2 YNFKEQ. The CDR3 loop is CASSRRTSGISDTQYF. DNA for the CDR3: TGTGCCAGCAGCCGCCGGACTAGCGGGATTTCAGATACGCAGTATTTT.

In DNA, the CDR3 is TGTGCCAGCAGATCCATGGATACGCAGTATTTT. Residues: CASRSMDTQYF. The gene calls are TRBV2 and TRBJ2-3; D remains unclear. The ends were cut back, 6 bases at V and 6 bases at J, with 7 bases in the middle. The CDR3 spans 11 residues. Germline CDR1 is SNHLY and CDR2 is FYNNEI.

This rearrangement joins TRBV6-5 to TRBJ2-1; a possible D gene is TRBD1 (5 bases). Trimming cost V 2 bases and J 7 bases, with 9 bases left between them. CDR3 length: 13 residues. Germline CDR1 reads MNHEY; CDR2 reads SVGAGI. CDR3 nucleotide sequence: TGTGCCAGCAGTTACCCAGACAGAAATGAGCAGTTCTTC. Amino acids: CASSYPDRNEQFF.

This chain links TRBV2 with TRBJ2-7; the match to TRBD1 covers 9 bases. The CDR3 loop spans 15 amino acids. Germline loops: CDR1 SNHLY, CDR2 FYNNEI. J lost 5 bases, V lost 7 bases, and 12 bases had no gene match. The CDR3 is CASTPDRGASNEQYF. The CDR3 region has the DNA TGTGCCAGCACCCCGGACAGGGGCGCGTCTAACGAGCAGTACTTC.

The sample holds a few counts of this clone. The gene calls are TRBV27 and TRBJ1-2; tentatively, D is TRBD1 (6 bases). The CDR3 covers 14 residues. Germline V CDR1 and CDR2: MNHEY, SMNVEV (reference sequence). V was shortened by 1 base and J by 5 bases, with 11 bases between the two germline ends. The CDR3 here is CASSLWGGGYGYTF. Written as DNA, the CDR3 is TGTGCCAGCAGTTTATGGGGGGGCGGTTATGGCTACACCTTC.

The rearrangement uses TRBV10-3 and TRBJ2-1; D is unresolved. The germline V and J ends were trimmed by 3 bases and 6 bases, with 12 bases remaining between them. CDR3 size: 14 residues. Germline CDR1 is ENHRY and CDR2 is SYGVKD. CDR3 coding DNA: TGTGCCATCAGTGACTTGACCTCGGGCAATGAGCAGTTCTTC. It specifies CAISDLTSGNEQFF.

This chain joins TRBV5-4 and TRBJ1-5; D not certain. The germline gives CDR1 SGHNT, CDR2 YYREEE (reference sequence). The CDR3 spans 14 residues. The V and J ends lost 0 bases and 4 bases respectively, with 8 bases between them. CDR3 residues: CASSLGGGNQPQHF. In DNA form, the CDR3 reads TGTGCCAGCAGCTTGGGAGGAGGAAATCAGCCCCAGCATTTT.

This chain links TRBV2 with TRBJ2-1, with TRBD2 matching 10 bases. The V segment lost 3 bases and the J segment 8 bases; nucleotides outside the gene matches: 7. The V gene's germline CDR1 is SNHLY and CDR2 FYNNEI. The CDR3 extends over 15 amino acids. This chain's CDR3 is CASSETLAGVDEQFF. The CDR3 DNA reads as TGTGCCAGCAGTGAGACCCTAGCGGGAGTCGATGAGCAGTTCTTC. The complete variable domain, with remaining parts taken from reference TRBV2 and TRBJ2-1, reads EPEVTQTPSHQVTQMGQEVILRCVPISNHLYFYWYRQILGQKVEFLVSFYNNEISEKSEIFDDQFSVERPDGSNFTLKIRSTKLEDSAMYFCASSETLAGVDEQFFGPGTRLTVL.